This note documents a single T cell receptor beta chain sequence. This sample was taken from a study of Ad26.COV2.S vaccination and SARS-CoV-2 variants. Across the study: Enrollment placed the donor in the COV1001 Ad26.COV2.S trial arm. In the study, Ad26.COV2.S was injected intramuscularly once, or twice 56 days apart.

TCRdb keeps only in-frame clones here, not all; method: immunoSEQ multiplex PCR. This sample yields hundreds of thousands of clones, of which roughly 90% are seen a single time; roughly 1.5% belongs to the top ten. The CDR3 totals 15 residues. V dropped 3 bases and J dropped 0; count of bases not matched to a gene: 4. CDR1 and CDR2 (germline): SEHNR, FQNEAQ (reference sequence). Regarding treatment: over 15 received Ad26.COV2.S at low or high dose, single or two shots; about five received placebo; per-sample allocation not given. The study sampled participants on day 63 after the first vaccine or placebo injection. This Boston cohort included adults aged 18-55 years. Spike of the Wuhan-strain SARS-CoV-2 was expressed by an Ad26 vector, which formed the vaccine.

The chain combines TRBV7-9 with TRBJ2-7; 8 nucleotides match TRBD2. The source is a person between 18 and 65 years old who received the Ad26.COV2.S COVID-19 vaccine or a placebo. This specimen consisted of peripheral blood, obtained in a trial of Ad26.COV2.S vaccine versus placebo. CDR3 loop: CASSFSGANSYEQYF. In DNA form, the CDR3 reads TGTGCCAGCAGCTTTAGCGGGGCTAACTCCTACGAGCAGTACTTC.